This entry describes one T cell receptor beta chain. Seattle's cohort entered during active infection and was followed longitudinally. This entry belongs to a study of blood T cell repertoires in COVID-19. Study in general: Italy, Spain and the United States were the sources of the convalescent and acute COVID-19 samples.

Germline trimming cut 0 bases from V and 7 bases from J; bases unmatched to any gene: 5. The CDR3 length is 16 residues. The V gene's germline CDR1 is SGHRS and CDR2 YFSETQ. In the original analysis: Amplified reference gene primers provided the basis for estimating nucleated cell counts. The protocol was immunoSEQ multiplex PCR, while the TCRdb copy is restricted to in-frame clones and leaves out a portion. V, J and clone size are taken as reported in that table, and D and trimming were inferred from the DNA itself. The data contain about 300,000 clones, approximately 84% of them seen just once; the ten biggest clones take up more than 1.2%.

Material for sequencing was peripheral blood. This receptor was identified in a human donor with COVID-19, enrolled during active disease. The donor label of this sample is uncertain. The genes are TRBV5-1 and TRBJ2-1; 12 bases are shared with TRBD2. CDR3 in DNA: TGCGCCAGCAGCTTGGATCCTAGCGGGAGGGTGAATGAGCAGTTCTTC. Residues: CASSLDPSGRVNEQFF.